The clone carrying this T cell receptor beta chain appeared many times. What it binds is unknown. MiXCR was run by TCRdb on the 5' RACE reads, yielding one entry per CDR3 protein. Counted here are approximately 20,000 distinct CDR3 sequences, roughly 7% occurring once; the ten biggest clones make up around a fifth. The time point is: sample taken at primary tumor resection. Unsorted tumor, nontumor lung tissue or cryopreserved PBMC supplied the whole RNA. Germline V CDR1 and CDR2: SGDLS, YYNGEE. The CDR3 has 15 amino acids. Trimming stripped 2 bases from V and 2 bases from J, with 14 bases between. This specimen belongs to a study of spatial heterogeneity in lung cancer. The study's findings and limits: Tumor mutation counts were tracked by expanded intratumoral alpha and beta TCR counts.

This TCR derives from a female donor with early-stage non-small cell lung cancer. This specimen was lung tumor tissue, taken at surgery. The genes are TRBV9 and TRBJ2-7; D perhaps matches TRBD1 (6 bases). The CDR3 coding sequence is TGTGCCAGCAGCGTCGGTCAGGGGAGTCCCTACGAGCAGTACTTC. Its translation: CASSVGQGSPYEQYF.